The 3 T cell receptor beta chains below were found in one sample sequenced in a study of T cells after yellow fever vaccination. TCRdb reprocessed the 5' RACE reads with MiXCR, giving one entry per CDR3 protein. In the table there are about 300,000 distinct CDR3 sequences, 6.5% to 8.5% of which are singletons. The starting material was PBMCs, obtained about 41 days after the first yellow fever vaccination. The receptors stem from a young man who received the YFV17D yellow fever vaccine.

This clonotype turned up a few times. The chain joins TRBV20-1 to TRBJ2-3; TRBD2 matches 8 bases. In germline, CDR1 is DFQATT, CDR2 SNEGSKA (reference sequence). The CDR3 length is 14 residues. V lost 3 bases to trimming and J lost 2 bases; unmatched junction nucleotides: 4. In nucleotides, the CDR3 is TGCAGTGCTAGTCCTAGCGGGCTCACAGATACGCAGTATTTT. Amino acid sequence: CSASPSGLTDTQYF.

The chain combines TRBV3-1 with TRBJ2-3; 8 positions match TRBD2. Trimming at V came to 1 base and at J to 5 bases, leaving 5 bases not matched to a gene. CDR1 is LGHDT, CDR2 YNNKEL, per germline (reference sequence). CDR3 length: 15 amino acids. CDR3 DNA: TGTGCCAGCAGCCAAGTTAGCGGGGAAGGAGATACGCAGTATTTT. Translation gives CASSQVSGEGDTQYF.

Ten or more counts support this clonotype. CDR3 protein: CASSGDRGEETQYF. CDR3 DNA sequence: TGTGCCAGCAGCGGCGACAGGGGGGAAGAGACCCAGTACTTC. The V gene is TRBV5-8, the J gene TRBJ2-5; 9 nucleotides agree with TRBD1. V gave up 4 bases and J gave up 3 bases; unmatched junction bases: 4. In germline, CDR1 is SGHTS, CDR2 YDEGEE. The CDR3 contains 14 residues.